The 18 T cell receptor beta chains given below trace back to one sample, sequenced in a study of cytomegalovirus exposure and HLA in healthy donors. PCR amplification relied on 60 Vbeta primers (plus 13 Jbeta primers). The repertoire was sequenced with immunoSEQ multiplex PCR; TCRdb's copy has only in-frame clones and lacks some. This sample carries approximately 44,000 clones, 65% to 85% of them seen once, and the ten largest clones take around 3%. Sample: PBMCs. The receptors shown here come from a man over 45 in good health and CMV-seronegative.

The V and J genes are TRBV27 and TRBJ2-7; D perhaps matches TRBD1 (6 bases). Germline V gene sequence: CDR1 MNHEY, CDR2 SMNVEV (reference sequence). V was cut by 6 bases and J by 8 bases, with 14 bases left in between. The CDR3 spans 12 residues. The CDR3 sequence is CASRDSAVKQYF. The CDR3 nucleotides read TGTGCCAGCAGGGACAGTGCGGTCAAGCAGTACTTC.

Only a few counts were recorded for this clone. The V gene is TRBV5-5, the J gene TRBJ1-3, with D maybe TRBD1 (5 bases). The CDR3 is 15 amino acids. Germline CDR1 reads SGHKS; CDR2 reads YYEKEE (reference sequence). V dropped 0 bases and J dropped 4 bases, with 11 bases sitting between them. The CDR3 loop reads CASSLAGLGGNTIYF. DNA of the CDR3: TGTGCCAGCAGCTTGGCGGGACTAGGGGGAAACACCATATATTTT.

The chain recombines TRBV19 with TRBJ2-2; the match to TRBD2 covers 9 bases. The CDR3 has 17 residues. Trimming cost V 4 bases and J 4 bases; bases outside gene matches: 10. In germline, CDR1 is LNHDA, CDR2 SQIVND (reference sequence). In DNA, the CDR3 is TGTGCCAGTAGTACAGTCGGGGCTAGCGGGACCACCGGGGAGCTGTTTTTT. Residues: CASSTVGASGTTGELFF.

This clone has only one observation. Other DNA sequences in the sample encode the same CDR3. CDR3 sequence: CASSRTGSYGYTF. CDR3 bases: TGTGCCAGTAGTAGAACAGGGTCCTATGGCTACACCTTC. The chain couples TRBV19 to TRBJ1-2; a weak D match, TRBD1 (6 bases). The CDR3 is made up of 13 amino acids. V lost 4 bases and J lost 4, with 10 bases in between. Germline V gene sequence: CDR1 LNHDA, CDR2 SQIVND (reference sequence).

Turning to this clone: The junction differs from germline at one of its ends, possibly a read error. The chain has TRBV7-9 and TRBJ2-5; perhaps TRBD2 as D (5 bases). Germline assignment: CDR1 SEHNR and CDR2 FQNEAQ (reference sequence). The CDR3 totals 14 residues. In DNA, the CDR3 is TGTTCCAGCAGCTTAGAGTGGCGGGTAGAGACCCAGTACTTC. Protein: CSSSLEWRVETQYF.

CDR3 DNA: TGTGCCACAACAACAGCTATGAACACTGAAGCTTTCTTT. Amino acid sequence: CATTTAMNTEAFF. The J gene is TRBJ1-1, the V gene TRBV18; D remains ambiguous. The V end was cut by 10 bases, the J end by 0 bases, with 12 bases between. The length of the CDR3 is 13 residues. CDR1 KGHSH and CDR2 LQKENI come from the germline V gene.

The V and J genes are TRBV7-6 and TRBJ1-1; D possibly corresponds to TRBD1 (6 bases). The CDR3 runs 16 residues. The V and J ends lost 4 bases and 2 bases respectively, with 17 bases between them. The germline CDR1 and CDR2 sequences are SGHVS and FNYEAQ. The CDR3 coding sequence is TGTGCCAGCAGCTCCGGGGGGAGGGGGGGCAACACTGAAGCTTTCTTT. Amino acids: CASSSGGRGGNTEAFF.

V usage is TRBV11-2 and J usage is TRBJ2-7; tentatively, D is TRBD2 (6 bases). The CDR3 loop spans 16 amino acids. V was trimmed by 0 bases and J by 2 bases, leaving 14 bases between them. Germline V gene data show CDR1 as SGHAT and CDR2 as FQNNGV. The CDR3 DNA reads as TGTGCCAGCAGCTTAGATCCCAGGCGGGGCCCCTACGAGCAGTACTTC. Protein product: CASSLDPRRGPYEQYF.

The chain carries TRBV5-1 and TRBJ2-2; the match to TRBD1 covers 8 bases. Germline trimming cut 0 bases from V and 4 bases from J; bases unmatched to any gene: 2. CDR1 and CDR2 from the germline V gene are SGHRS and YFSETQ. The CDR3 spans 15 residues. The CDR3 DNA reads TGCGCCAGCAGCTTGGCAGGGGGCGGCACCGGGGAGCTGTTTTTT. Translating gives CASSLAGGGTGELFF.

This clone was picked up one time. The chain has TRBV28 and TRBJ2-7; 10 bases fit TRBD1. Germline CDR1 reads MDHEN; CDR2 reads SYDVKM. V lost 8 bases, J lost 2 bases, and 12 bases stayed unmatched. The CDR3 is 16 amino acids. The CDR3 DNA reads as TGTGCCAGCGACTCCGGGACAGGGGCAATTCCCTACGAGCAGTACTTC. Translated: CASDSGTGAIPYEQYF.

The chain has TRBV4-2 and TRBJ2-1, with 14 bases aligning to TRBD2. V was pared by 4 bases and J by 6 bases, with 5 bases of the junction left unmatched. Per the germline V gene, CDR1 is LGHNA and CDR2 is YNFKEQ. CDR3 length: 16 residues. The CDR3 region has the DNA TGTGCCAGCAGCCCCCCAGGGACTAGCGGGAGCAATGAGCAGTTCTTC. This encodes CASSPPGTSGSNEQFF.

The rearrangement links TRBV4-2 to TRBJ1-4; D unclear. Germline CDR1 and CDR2: LGHNA and YNFKEQ. The CDR3 runs 14 residues. V was cut by 3 bases and J by 7 bases, with 12 bases left in between. CDR3 DNA sequence: TGTGCCAGCAGCCACAGTGAAGCGGCTGAAAAACTGTTTTTT. This translates into CASSHSEAAEKLFF.

A single count supports this clone. The V gene is TRBV10-3, the J gene TRBJ2-1; 9 bases align to TRBD1. The junction had 8 bases not matched to a gene; V was cut back by 3 bases and J by 8 bases. The germline CDR1 and CDR2 sequences are ENHRY and SYGVKD. The CDR3 sequence is 15 residues long. This chain's CDR3 is CAISDKGQGNHEQFF. CDR3 nucleotide sequence: TGTGCCATCAGTGACAAGGGACAGGGTAACCATGAGCAGTTCTTC.

The gene calls are TRBV9 and TRBJ2-5; 7 bases line up with TRBD2. There are 15 residues in the CDR3. Germline CDR1 SGDLS, CDR2 YYNGEE. V was clipped by 2 bases and J by 11 bases; unmatched bases: 15. CDR3: CASSVWEGGMGEQYF. CDR3 DNA sequence: TGTGCCAGCAGCGTTTGGGAGGGAGGGATGGGAGAGCAGTACTTC.

The chain uses TRBV27 and TRBJ2-7, with 11 bases that match TRBD1. The germline gives CDR1 MNHEY, CDR2 SMNVEV (reference sequence). The CDR3 extends over 17 amino acids. The ends lost 8 bases at V and 7 bases at J; junction bases unmatched: 19. The CDR3 DNA follows: TGTGCCAGCCCCGGCAGGAGGGAGGGGACAGGGGGAATGGAGCAGTACTTC. Translation gives CASPGRREGTGGMEQYF.

The chain combines TRBV5-1 with TRBJ2-1; maybe TRBD2 (5 bases). The germline V gene encodes CDR1 SGHRS and CDR2 YFSETQ. V lost 9 bases to trimming and J lost 0 bases, with 16 bases between them. This CDR3 is 15 amino acids long. DNA for the CDR3: TGCGCCACCCGACCCCCGGGGTTCTCCTACAATGAGCAGTTCTTC. Its translation: CATRPPGFSYNEQFF.

The V call is TRBV4-1, the J call TRBJ2-5; weak D call: TRBD1 (6 bases). Germline CDR1 and CDR2: MGHRA and YSYEKL. The CDR3 is 17 residues long. Trimming stripped 0 bases from V and 11 bases from J, with 25 bases between. The chain's CDR3 is CASSQESMGSLPGEQYF. DNA for the CDR3: TGCGCCAGCAGCCAAGAATCGATGGGCAGCCTTCCAGGGGAGCAGTACTTC.

The chain joins TRBV6-6 to TRBJ1-5; TRBD1 might be the D (5 bases). With 4 bases removed from V and 3 bases from J, the gap between germline ends came to 13 bases. This CDR3 has 15 amino acids. The germline gives CDR1 MNHNY, CDR2 SVGAGI (reference sequence). The CDR3 sequence is CASSSWGTLNQPQHF. The CDR3 DNA sequence: TGTGCCAGCAGTTCATGGGGGACTCTCAATCAGCCCCAGCATTTT.